Given below is one TCR beta chain in context. Its antigen is still unknown. In the original analysis: After removing out-of-frame reads, 2,204,828 distinct TCRbeta sequences remained. The method was immunoSEQ multiplex PCR; TCRdb's version includes in-frame clones alone and lacks a portion of them. For V, J and clone size, that table is used; D and trimming come from the DNA. The sample lists roughly 45,000 clones; around 82% were seen once. This entry belongs to a study of memory CD4+ T cells and cytomegalovirus serostatus. The CDR3 is 13 residues long. The germline CDR1 and CDR2 sequences are MNHNS and SASEGT. The germline V and J ends were trimmed by 6 bases and 2 bases, with 10 bases remaining between them. Points from the study as a whole: CD4+ memory repertoires contained about two fifths of the roughly 160 reported CMV TCRbeta sequences.

The sort gate was single viable CD3+CD4+CD8-CD45RO+ cells for memory CD4+ T cells. Serum IgG to CMV pp150, pp28, p38 and p52 defined serostatus. CD4+ T cells were isolated by positive magnetic selection. This chain connects TRBV6-1 to TRBJ1-2; D not certain. The clonotype comes from an adult in good health and CMV-seronegative. Sequences were obtained from memory CD4+ T cells from blood. The CDR3 region has the DNA TGTGCCAGCAGATATACAGAGAACTATGGCTACACCTTC. Encoded protein: CASRYTENYGYTF.